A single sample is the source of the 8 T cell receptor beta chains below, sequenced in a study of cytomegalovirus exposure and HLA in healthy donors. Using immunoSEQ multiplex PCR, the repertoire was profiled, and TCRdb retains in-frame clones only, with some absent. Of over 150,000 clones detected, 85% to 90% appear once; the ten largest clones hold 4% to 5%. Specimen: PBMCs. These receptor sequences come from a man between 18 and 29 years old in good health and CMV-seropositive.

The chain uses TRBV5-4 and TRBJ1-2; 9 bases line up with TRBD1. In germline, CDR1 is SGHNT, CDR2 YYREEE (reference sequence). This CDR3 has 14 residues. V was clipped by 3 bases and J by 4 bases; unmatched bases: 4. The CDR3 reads CASSSGQGSYGYTF. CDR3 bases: TGTGCCAGCAGCTCGGGACAGGGTAGCTATGGCTACACCTTC.

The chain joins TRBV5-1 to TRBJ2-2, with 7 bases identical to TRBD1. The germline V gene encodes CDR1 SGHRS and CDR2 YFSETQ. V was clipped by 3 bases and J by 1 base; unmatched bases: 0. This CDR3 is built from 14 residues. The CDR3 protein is CASSWDRNTGELFF. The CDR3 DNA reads TGCGCCAGCAGCTGGGACAGGAACACCGGGGAGCTGTTTTTT.

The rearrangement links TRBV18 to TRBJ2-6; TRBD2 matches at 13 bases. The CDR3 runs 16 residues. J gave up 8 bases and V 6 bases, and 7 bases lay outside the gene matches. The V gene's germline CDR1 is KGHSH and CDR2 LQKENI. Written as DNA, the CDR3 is TGTGCCAGCTCTCCTCCGGGACTAGCGGGACCCAACGTCCTGACTTTC. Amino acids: CASSPPGLAGPNVLTF.

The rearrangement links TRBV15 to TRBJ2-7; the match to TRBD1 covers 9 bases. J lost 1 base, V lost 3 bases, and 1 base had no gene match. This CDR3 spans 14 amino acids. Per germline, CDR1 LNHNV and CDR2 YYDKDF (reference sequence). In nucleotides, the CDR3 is TGTGCCACCAGCAGCGGACAGGGGTCCTACGAGCAGTACTTC. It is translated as CATSSGQGSYEQYF.

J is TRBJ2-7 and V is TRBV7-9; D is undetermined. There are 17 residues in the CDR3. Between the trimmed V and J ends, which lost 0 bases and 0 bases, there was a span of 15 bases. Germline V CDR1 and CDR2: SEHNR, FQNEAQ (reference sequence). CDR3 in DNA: TGTGCCAGCAGCTTAGCTCCCGACACCCAAAGCTCCTACGAGCAGTACTTC. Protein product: CASSLAPDTQSSYEQYF.

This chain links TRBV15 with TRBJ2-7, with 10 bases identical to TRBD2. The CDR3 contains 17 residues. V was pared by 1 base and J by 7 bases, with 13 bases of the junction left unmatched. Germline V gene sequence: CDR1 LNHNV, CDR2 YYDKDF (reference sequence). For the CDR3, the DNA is TGTGCCACCAGCAGAGCTGGACTAGCGGACATCTTTTGGGAGCAGTACTTC. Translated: CATSRAGLADIFWEQYF.

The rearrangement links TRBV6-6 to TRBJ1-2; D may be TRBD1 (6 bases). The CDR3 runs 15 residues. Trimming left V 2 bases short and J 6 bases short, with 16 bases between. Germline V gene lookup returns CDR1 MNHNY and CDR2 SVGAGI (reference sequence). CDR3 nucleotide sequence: TGTGCCAGCAGTTACCCGCCGGGACAAGGCGATGGCTACACCTTC. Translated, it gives CASSYPPGQGDGYTF.

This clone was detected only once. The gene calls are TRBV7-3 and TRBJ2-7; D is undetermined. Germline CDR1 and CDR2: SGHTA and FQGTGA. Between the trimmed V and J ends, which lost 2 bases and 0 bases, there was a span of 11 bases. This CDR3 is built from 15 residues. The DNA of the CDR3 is TGTGCCAGCAGCTTAGCGTCGGGTAGCTCCTACGAGCAGTACTTC. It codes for CASSLASGSSYEQYF.